The rows below give T cell receptor beta chains drawn from one sample of a study of blood T cell repertoires in COVID-19. Profiled with immunoSEQ multiplex PCR; TCRdb holds only in-frame clones, not every one. The sample has around 97,000 clones; around 87% are singletons. The sample comprised peripheral blood. The source is a human donor in a cohort sampled during active COVID-19. CDR3s include the opening cysteine and the closing phenylalanine or tryptophan. D genes are given only for firm matches. Size tells how often a clone was seen (once, few, many) or the class of an expanded clone, and some rows leave it out.

- | - | TRBJ1-1 | TRBV10-3 | TGTGCCATCAGTGAGTCGAGCCGGGGGACGAACACTGAAGCTTTCTTT | CAISESSRGTNTEAFF
- | once | TRBJ1-2 | TRBV18 | TGTGCCAGCTCACCACTTCAGGGAGGACCTAACTATGGCTACACCTTC | CASSPLQGGPNYGYTF
- | - | TRBJ2-7 | TRBV6-5 | TGTGCCAGCAGTCTAGAAGTCTACGAGCAGTACTTC | CASSLEVYEQYF
TRBD1 | - | TRBJ1-2 | TRBV6-5 | TGTGCCAGCAGCGGGGACAGGGAAAATGGCTACACCTTC | CASSGDRENGYTF
- | once | TRBJ2-3 | TRBV27 | TGTGCCAGCAGTGCATACCAGAGGTGGGCAGATACGCAGTATTTT | CASSAYQRWADTQYF
TRBD2 | - | TRBJ2-3 | TRBV3-1/TRBV3-2 | TGTGCCAGCAGCCGGACTACTCCCGGGCTAGCGGGGGCGTCAGATACGCAGTATTTT | CASSRTTPGLAGASDTQYF
TRBD2 | - | TRBJ2-1 | TRBV3-1/TRBV3-2 | TGTGCCAGCAGCCCCGAGATCGGTCTAGCGGAATTCGATGAGCAGTTCTTC | CASSPEIGLAEFDEQFF
TRBD1 | - | TRBJ1-2 | TRBV7-9 | TGTGCCAGCAGCTCCGGGACAGGGGTTAGTGGCTACACCTTC | CASSSGTGVSGYTF
TRBD2 | once | TRBJ2-1 | TRBV7-9 | TGTGCCAGCCCCCGGGAGGCTAGCGGGAGTTACAATGAGCAGTTCTTC | CASPREASGSYNEQFF
TRBD1 | - | TRBJ2-1 | TRBV9 | TGTGCCAGCAGACCGGGACAGGGGCTTAGCAATGAGCAGTTCTTC | CASRPGQGLSNEQFF
TRBD2 | - | TRBJ2-1 | TRBV7-2 | TGTGCCAGCAGCTTAGCGAGCGGGGGCTACAATGAGCAGTTCTTC | CASSLASGGYNEQFF
- | - | TRBJ1-6 | TRBV6-2/TRBV6-3 | TGTGCCAGCAGTTGGACAAGGGGTAATTCACCCCTCCACTTT | CASSWTRGNSPLHF
- | - | TRBJ1-2 | TRBV11-1 | TGTGCCAGCAGCCTAAATACTAACTATGGCTACACCTTC | CASSLNTNYGYTF
- | - | TRBJ1-2 | TRBV6-5 | TGTGCCAGCAGGACTAGGGACGGACCTCATCCTACCTTC | CASRTRDGPHPTF
TRBD2 | - | TRBJ2-1 | TRBV7-2 | TGTGCCAGCAGTCAAGGGTCGGGGGGATACAATGAGCAGTTCTTC | CASSQGSGGYNEQFF
TRBD1 | - | TRBJ1-4 | TRBV29-1 | TGCAGCGTTAAGAGTGGGGACAGAGGGGAAAAACTGTTTTTT | CSVKSGDRGEKLFF
TRBD1 | once | TRBJ1-2 | TRBV6-6 | TGTGCCAGCAGTGGGACAGACTACTCTGGCTACACCTTC | CASSGTDYSGYTF
TRBD2 | - | TRBJ2-3 | TRBV9 | TGTGCCAGCAGCGTAGGGGCGGGGGACACAGATACGCAGTATTTT | CASSVGAGDTDTQYF
TRBD2 | - | TRBJ2-2 | TRBV19 | TGTGCCAGTAGTAGCCCCCTAGCGGGGGGGCGGGACGGGGAGCTGTTTTTT | CASSSPLAGGRDGELFF
TRBD1 | once | TRBJ1-1 | TRBV7-9 | TGTGCCAGCAGCTTCGACCGGGACAGGAACACTGAAGCTTTCTTT | CASSFDRDRNTEAFF
- | - | TRBJ1-2 | TRBV23-1 | TGCGCCAGCAGTCCCCTCCGGGACTGGGCCTATGGCTACACCTTC | CASSPLRDWAYGYTF
TRBD1 | - | TRBJ1-2 | TRBV2 | TGTGCCAGCAGGGTGGACAGGATCGATGGCTACACCTTC | CASRVDRIDGYTF
- | - | TRBJ1-1 | TRBV19 | TGTGCCAGTAGCCCCGAACTGAGCCGGAACACTGAAGCTTTCTTT | CASSPELSRNTEAFF
TRBD1 | few | TRBJ1-5 | TRBV4-1 | TGCGCCAGCAGCCTCGGCACGATTAGACAGGGGCTCAGCAATCAGCCCCAGCATTTT | CASSLGTIRQGLSNQPQHF
TRBD2 | - | TRBJ2-3 | TRBV9 | TGTGCCAGCAGCGTAGTAGTTAGCGGGGCGTCAGATACGCAGTATTTT | CASSVVVSGASDTQYF
- | - | TRBJ1-2 | TRBV4-2 | TGTGCCAGCAGCCAAGAGTCTCCAGGTACTAACTATGGCTACACCTTC | CASSQESPGTNYGYTF
- | - | TRBJ2-7 | TRBV21-1 | TGTGCCAGCAGCTCCCACGTGCCGGGAGCCGACTACGATTATCGGATCGGGCAGTACTTC | CASSSHVPGADYDYRIGQYF
TRBD2 | - | TRBJ2-1 | TRBV7-2 | TGTGCCAGCAGCTTGTTATCGACTAGCGTCAATGAGCAGTTCTTC | CASSLLSTSVNEQFF
TRBD1 | once | TRBJ2-1 | TRBV29-1 | TGCAGCGTTGAAGACAGGGGGCTTTGGCAGTTCTTC | CSVEDRGLWQFF
- | - | TRBJ2-3 | TRBV19 | TGTGCCAGTAGTATAGATCCCAGGTATACGCAGTATTTT | CASSIDPRYTQYF
- | - | TRBJ1-5 | TRBV6-5 | TGTGCCAGCAGTTCTGAGTACAATCAGCCCCAGCATTTT | CASSSEYNQPQHF
- | - | TRBJ1-4 | TRBV5-1 | TGCGCCAGCAGCCTAGAGTTGGTCAATAATGAAAAACTGTTTTTT | CASSLELVNNEKLFF
TRBD2 | once | TRBJ2-7 | TRBV10-3 | TGTGCCATCAGTGGATCTAGCGGGGGACCCTACGAGCAGTACTTC | CAISGSSGGPYEQYF
TRBD1 | - | TRBJ1-6 | TRBV5-1 | TGCGCCAGCAGGTTGGACAGGGAAAATTCACCCCTCCACTTT | CASRLDRENSPLHF
TRBD2 | - | TRBJ2-3 | TRBV6-2/TRBV6-3 | TGTGCCAGCAGTTACTCCGGGACTACCACAGATACGCAGTATTTT | CASSYSGTTTDTQYF
- | - | TRBJ1-1 | TRBV13 | TGTGCCAGCAGCTCCTTACAGGGTATAGCTGAAGCTTTCTTT | CASSSLQGIAEAFF
- | once | TRBJ1-5 | TRBV7-9 | TGTGCCAGCAGCCCATACTCGGGAAATCAGCCCCAGCATTTT | CASSPYSGNQPQHF
TRBD2 | - | TRBJ2-1 | TRBV9 | TGTGCCAGCAGCCCCCGGACTAGCGGCTCCTACAATGAGCAGTTCTTC | CASSPRTSGSYNEQFF
TRBD2 | - | TRBJ2-7 | TRBV4-3 | TGCGCCAGCAGCCAAGATTACGCGGGAGGGACCTACGAGCAGTACTTC | CASSQDYAGGTYEQYF
TRBD1 | - | TRBJ1-2 | TRBV2 | TGTGCCAGCAGTGTGGACAGGGTGAGGTATGGCTACACCTTC | CASSVDRVRYGYTF
- | - | TRBJ1-1 | TRBV6-5 | TGTGCCAGCAGTCAGACACTGAACACTGAAGCTTTCTTT | CASSQTLNTEAFF
- | - | TRBJ2-7 | TRBV28 | TGTGCCAGCAGGGCCCGGGGCTACGAGCAGTACTTC | CASRARGYEQYF
TRBD1 | - | TRBJ2-5 | TRBV6-1 | TGTGCCAGCAGTGAAGGGACAGGGGTGAAGACCCAGTACTTC | CASSEGTGVKTQYF